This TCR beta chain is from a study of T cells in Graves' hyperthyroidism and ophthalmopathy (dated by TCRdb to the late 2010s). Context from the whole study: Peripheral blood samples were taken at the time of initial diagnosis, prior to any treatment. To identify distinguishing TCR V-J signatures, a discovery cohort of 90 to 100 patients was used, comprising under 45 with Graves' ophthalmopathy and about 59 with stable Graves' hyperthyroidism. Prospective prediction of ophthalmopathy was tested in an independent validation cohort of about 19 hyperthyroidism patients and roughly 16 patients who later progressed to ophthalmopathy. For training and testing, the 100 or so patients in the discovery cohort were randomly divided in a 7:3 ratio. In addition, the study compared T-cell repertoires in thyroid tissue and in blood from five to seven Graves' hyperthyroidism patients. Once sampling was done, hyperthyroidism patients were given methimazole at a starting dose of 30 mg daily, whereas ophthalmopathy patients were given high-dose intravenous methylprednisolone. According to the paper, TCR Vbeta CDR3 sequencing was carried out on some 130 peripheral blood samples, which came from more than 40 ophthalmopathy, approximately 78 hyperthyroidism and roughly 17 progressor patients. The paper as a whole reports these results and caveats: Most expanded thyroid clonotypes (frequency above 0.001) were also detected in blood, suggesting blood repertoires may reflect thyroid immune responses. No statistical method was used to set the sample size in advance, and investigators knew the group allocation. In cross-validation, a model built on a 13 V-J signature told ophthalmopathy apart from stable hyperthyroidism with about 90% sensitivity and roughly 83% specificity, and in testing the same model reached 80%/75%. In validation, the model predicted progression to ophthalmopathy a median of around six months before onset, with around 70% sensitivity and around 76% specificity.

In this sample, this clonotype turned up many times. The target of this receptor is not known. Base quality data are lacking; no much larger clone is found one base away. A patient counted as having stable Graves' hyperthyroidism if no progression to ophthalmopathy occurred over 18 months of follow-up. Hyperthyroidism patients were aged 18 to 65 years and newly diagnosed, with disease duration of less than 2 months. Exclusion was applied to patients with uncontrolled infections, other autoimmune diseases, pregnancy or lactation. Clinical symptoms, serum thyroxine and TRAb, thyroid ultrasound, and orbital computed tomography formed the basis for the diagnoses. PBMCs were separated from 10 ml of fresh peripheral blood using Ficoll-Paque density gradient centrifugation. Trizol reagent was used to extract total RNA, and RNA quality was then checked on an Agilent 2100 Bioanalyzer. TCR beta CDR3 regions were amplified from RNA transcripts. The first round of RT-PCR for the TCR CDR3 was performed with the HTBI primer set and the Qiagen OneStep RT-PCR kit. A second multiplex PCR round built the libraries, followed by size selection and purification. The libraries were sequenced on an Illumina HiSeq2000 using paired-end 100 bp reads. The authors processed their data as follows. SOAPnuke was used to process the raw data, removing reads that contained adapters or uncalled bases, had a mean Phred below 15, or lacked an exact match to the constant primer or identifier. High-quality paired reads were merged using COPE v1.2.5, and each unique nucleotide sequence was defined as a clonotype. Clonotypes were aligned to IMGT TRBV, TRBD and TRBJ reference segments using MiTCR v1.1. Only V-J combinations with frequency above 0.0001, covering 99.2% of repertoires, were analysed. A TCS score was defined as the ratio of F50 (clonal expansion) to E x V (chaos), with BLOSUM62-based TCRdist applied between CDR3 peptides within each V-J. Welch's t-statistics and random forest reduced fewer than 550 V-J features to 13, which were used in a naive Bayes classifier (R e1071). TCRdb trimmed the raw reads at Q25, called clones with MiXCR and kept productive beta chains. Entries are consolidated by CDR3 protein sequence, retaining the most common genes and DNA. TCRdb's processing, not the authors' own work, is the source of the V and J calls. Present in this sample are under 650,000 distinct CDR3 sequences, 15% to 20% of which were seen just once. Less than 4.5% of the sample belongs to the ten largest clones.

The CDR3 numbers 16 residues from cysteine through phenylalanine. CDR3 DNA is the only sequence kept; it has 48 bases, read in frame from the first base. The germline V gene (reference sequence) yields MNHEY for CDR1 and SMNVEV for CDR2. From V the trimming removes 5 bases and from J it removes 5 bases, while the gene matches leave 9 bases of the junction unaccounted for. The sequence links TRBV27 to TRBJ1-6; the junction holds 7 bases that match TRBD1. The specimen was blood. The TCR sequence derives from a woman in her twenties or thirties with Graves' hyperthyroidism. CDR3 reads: CASSITGQPHNSPLHF. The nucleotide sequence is TGTGCCAGCAGTATCACGGGACAGCCCCATAATTCACCCCTCCACTTT.